A single sample gave rise to the 22 T cell receptor beta chains below, sequenced in a study of OX40 agonist ivuxolimab in advanced cancers. TCRdb's copy holds only in-frame clones and misses some; the assay was immunoSEQ multiplex PCR. This sample carries 30,000 to 40,000 clones, 80% to 95% of them seen once, and the ten largest clones take approximately 3.8%. The specimen was CD4+ or CD8+ T cells sorted from blood, collected in a trial of the OX40 agonist ivuxolimab. These receptors all stem from an adult with an advanced solid tumor such as melanoma, head and neck, liver or kidney cancer.

The chain recombines TRBV19 with TRBJ2-7; 12 bases are a match to TRBD2. The CDR3 has 14 residues. Trimming removed 10 bases from V and 7 bases from J; junction bases left unmatched: 11. The germline CDR1 and CDR2 sequences are LNHDA and SQIVND (reference sequence). The CDR3 bases are TGTGCCACCCGGGGGACTAGCGGGCTCAGGGAGCAGTACTTC. It translates to CATRGTSGLREQYF.

The chain employs TRBV19 and TRBJ2-6; no definite D call. The length of the CDR3 is 15 residues. Germline V gives CDR1 LNHDA, CDR2 SQIVND (reference sequence). Trimming removed 10 bases at V and 2 bases at J, with 15 bases between. The CDR3 region is CATLDQMAGANVLTF. Written as DNA, the CDR3 is TGTGCCACCCTCGACCAGATGGCTGGGGCCAACGTCCTGACTTTC.

The chain employs TRBV28 and TRBJ2-1; D is ambiguous. The CDR3 length is 16 residues. V was shortened by 5 bases and J by 0 bases, with 14 bases between the two germline ends. Germline V CDR1 and CDR2: MDHEN, SYDVKM. The CDR3 sequence is CASSVTRLDSYNEQFF. In nucleotides, the CDR3 is TGTGCCAGCAGTGTAACCAGGCTTGACTCCTACAATGAGCAGTTCTTC.

This clone came up a few times. The chain has TRBV19 and TRBJ1-2; TRBD1 might be the D (5 bases). Trimming took 3 bases from V and 5 from J, leaving 7 bases between them. The CDR3 spans 12 residues. CDR1 is LNHDA and CDR2 is SQIVND in the germline V gene (reference sequence). The CDR3 sequence is CASSMTAYGYTF. In nucleotides, the CDR3 is TGTGCCAGTAGTATGACAGCTTATGGCTACACCTTC.

The chain joins TRBV4-2 to TRBJ2-7; TRBD1 is a possible D gene (6 bases). Between the trimmed V and J ends, which lost 5 bases and 7 bases, there was a span of 18 bases. Germline loops: CDR1 LGHNA, CDR2 YNFKEQ. The CDR3 totals 14 residues. Written as DNA, the CDR3 is TGTGCCAGCAGCTCGGTAACACAGGGCGGAGAGCAGTACTTC. It encodes CASSSVTQGGEQYF.

This clone came up once. V usage is TRBV7-9 and J usage is TRBJ2-6; maybe TRBD1 (6 bases). CDR1 and CDR2 from the germline V gene are SEHNR and FQNEAQ (reference sequence). V shed 8 bases and J shed 1 base, with 15 bases lying between them. The CDR3 spans 16 residues. Here the CDR3 reads CASQFVGGSGANVLTF. The CDR3 region has the DNA TGTGCCAGCCAATTCGTAGGGGGATCTGGGGCCAACGTCCTGACTTTC.

The V call is TRBV13, the J call TRBJ2-1; D gene uncertain. The CDR3 is 17 amino acids. The V end lost 4 bases, the J end lost 0 bases, and 16 bases lay between the germline ends. Looked up from germline, CDR1 is PRHDT and CDR2 is FYEKMQ (reference sequence). The CDR3 reads CASSSPTPVSSYNEQFF. The CDR3 nucleotides are TGTGCCAGCAGCTCCCCGACCCCCGTGAGCTCCTACAATGAGCAGTTCTTC.

In its sample, this clone was seen once. The J gene is TRBJ1-1, the V gene TRBV28, with 7 positions matching TRBD1. The CDR3 runs 13 residues. V was pared by 8 bases and J by 5 bases, with 8 bases of the junction left unmatched. Per germline, CDR1 MDHEN and CDR2 SYDVKM. CDR3 nucleotides: TGTGCCAGCGGTATCAGGGGGTGGACTGAAGCTTTCTTT. It yields the protein CASGIRGWTEAFF.

The gene calls are TRBV6-1 and TRBJ2-3; D uncertain. The V gene's germline CDR1 is MNHNS and CDR2 SASEGT. The length of the CDR3 is 12 residues. V was pared by 2 bases and J by 9 bases, with 9 bases between. CDR3 in DNA: TGTGCCAGCAGTGAACCATCCAGGACGCAGTATTTT. Translation: CASSEPSRTQYF.

This sequence joins TRBV4-1 and TRBJ1-1; D not resolved. Germline CDR1 is MGHRA and CDR2 is YSYEKL. The CDR3 has 11 amino acids. V lost 2 bases, J lost 5 bases, and 3 bases lay in between. CDR3 in amino acids: CASSQKTEAFF. The CDR3 nucleotides are TGCGCCAGCAGCCAAAAAACTGAAGCTTTCTTT.

The rearrangement uses TRBV5-4 and TRBJ2-4; a possible D gene is TRBD2 (6 bases). Germline V gene sequence: CDR1 SGHNT, CDR2 YYREEE (reference sequence). V lost 4 bases and J lost 5, with 16 bases in between. CDR3 size: 15 residues. The CDR3 sequence is CASSRSGSRQNIQYF. Written as DNA, the CDR3 is TGTGCCAGCAGCAGGAGCGGGTCGAGACAAAACATTCAGTACTTC.

The chain couples TRBV6-1 to TRBJ2-6, with no clear D. The CDR3 contains 15 residues. Trimming stripped 4 bases from V and 1 base from J, with 8 bases between. Germline assignment: CDR1 MNHNS and CDR2 SASEGT. CDR3 amino acids: CASSVSNSGANVLTF. CDR3 DNA sequence: TGTGCCAGCAGTGTAAGCAATTCTGGGGCCAACGTCCTGACTTTC.

The rearrangement joins TRBV4-3 to TRBJ1-1; D remains ambiguous. Per germline, CDR1 LGHNA and CDR2 YSLEER. The CDR3 runs 15 residues. Trimming took 2 bases from V and 7 from J, leaving 17 bases between them. The CDR3 spells CASSQNFGGNDEAFF. CDR3 DNA: TGCGCCAGCAGCCAAAATTTTGGTGGGAACGATGAAGCTTTCTTT.

The chain is built from TRBV6-1 and TRBJ2-5; either TRBD1 or TRBD2 may fit D (5 bases each). Per the germline V gene, CDR1 is MNHNS and CDR2 is SASEGT. Trimming cost V 5 bases and J 1 base, with 8 bases left between them. The CDR3 has 13 residues. The CDR3 is CASSRGSQETQYF. CDR3 nucleotide sequence: TGTGCCAGCAGTCGGGGCAGCCAAGAGACCCAGTACTTC.

A few counts support this clone. The rearrangement uses TRBV6-5 and TRBJ2-1; D uncertain. Germline-derived CDR1 and CDR2 are MNHEY and SVGAGI. CDR3 length: 13 amino acids. The germline V and J ends were trimmed by 5 bases and 4 bases, with 9 bases remaining between them. The DNA of the CDR3 is TGTGCCAGCAGTGTGTCTGGGTACAATGAGCAGTTCTTC. Translating gives CASSVSGYNEQFF.

In its sample, this clone was seen once. J is TRBJ1-5 and V is TRBV19; a possible D gene is TRBD1 (5 bases). Trimming removed 6 bases from V and 6 bases from J, with 21 bases in between. Germline-derived CDR1 and CDR2 are LNHDA and SQIVND (reference sequence). The CDR3 spans 16 residues. The CDR3 nucleotides read TGTGCCAGTAGAGGGCCGGGGACTCAGTCCGGTCAGCCCCAGCATTTT. This sequence encodes CASRGPGTQSGQPQHF.

V and J are TRBV5-1 and TRBJ2-3, with 9 bases lining up with TRBD2. The CDR3 sequence is 14 residues long. The trim removed 4 bases at V and 10 bases at J, leaving 10 bases unmatched. The germline CDR1 and CDR2 sequences are SGHRS and YFSETQ. CDR3 loop: CASSVRLAGSAQYF. CDR3 bases: TGCGCCAGCAGCGTCAGGCTAGCGGGATCTGCGCAGTATTTT.

V and J are TRBV7-6 and TRBJ1-4; 8 bases agree with TRBD1. The CDR3 length is 14 residues. CDR1 and CDR2 (germline): SGHVS, FNYEAQ. V dropped 2 bases and J dropped 7; count of bases not matched to a gene: 3. CDR3 coding DNA: TGTGCCAGCAGCTTAAGGACAGGGTTTGAAAAACTGTTTTTT. Protein: CASSLRTGFEKLFF.

The genes are TRBV29-1 and TRBJ2-1, with D possibly being TRBD2 (6 bases). The CDR3 is made up of 12 amino acids. With 6 bases removed from V and 7 bases from J, the gap between germline ends came to 13 bases. Germline CDR1 is SQVTM and CDR2 is ANQGSEA. The CDR3 DNA follows: TGCAGCGTCCGGGGCGGGGCGAATGAGCAGTTCTTC. Protein sequence: CSVRGGANEQFF.

The CDR3 sequence: CASSHPTDLYEQYF. As DNA, the CDR3 is TGTGCCAGCAGTCATCCGACAGACCTTTACGAGCAGTACTTC. V gene TRBV6-5 combines with J gene TRBJ2-7; perhaps TRBD1 as D (5 bases). There are 14 residues in the CDR3. V shed 5 bases and J shed 4 bases, with 15 bases lying between them. Germline V gene data show CDR1 as MNHEY and CDR2 as SVGAGI.

The chain combines TRBV7-2 with TRBJ2-1; D perhaps matches TRBD2 (5 bases). Germline V gene sequence: CDR1 SGHTA, CDR2 FQGNSA. The CDR3 length is 14 residues. Trimming shortened V by 1 base and J by 5 bases, and 9 bases separated the two germline ends. CDR3 amino acids: CASSLGLTNNEQFF. As DNA, the CDR3 is TGTGCCAGCAGCTTAGGACTAACGAACAATGAGCAGTTCTTC.

This chain joins TRBV10-1 and TRBJ2-3; D possibly corresponds to TRBD1 (6 bases). Germline assignment: CDR1 WNHNN and CDR2 SYGVQD (reference sequence). The V end lost 0 bases, the J end lost 7 bases, and 11 bases lay between the germline ends. This CDR3 comprises 14 residues. The CDR3 nucleotides are TGCGCCAGCAGTGAGTCTTCAGGGGTGCATACGCAGTATTTT. Its translation is CASSESSGVHTQYF.